These T cell receptor beta chains were read from a single sample in a study of spatial heterogeneity in lung cancer. TCRdb redid the calling of the 5' RACE reads with MiXCR, one entry per CDR3 protein. The sample lists 50,000 to 65,000 distinct CDR3 sequences; approximately 8% were seen once. The material sequenced was PBMCs, taken at surgery. The receptors derive from a female donor with early-stage non-small cell lung cancer. CDR3s include the opening cysteine and the closing phenylalanine or tryptophan. The order of the fields is D gene, J gene, clone size, V gene, CDR3 protein, CDR3 DNA. A D gene is named only where the DNA matches it firmly. Expanded clones are given a class, and other clones once, few, many or no size at all.

TRBD2,TRBJ2-1,few,TRBV6-5,CASRSGRHSGSSGRSYNEQFF,TGTGCCAGCAGATCCGGACGGCACTCTGGGTCAAGCGGGAGATCCTACAATGAGCAGTTCTTC
-,TRBJ2-1,few,TRBV20-1,CSARRGGGGRPNNEQFF,TGCAGTGCTAGGAGGGGCGGTGGGGGGAGACCCAACAATGAGCAGTTCTTC
TRBD1,TRBJ2-7,few,TRBV6-2/TRBV6-3,CASQDRDTYEQYF,TGTGCCAGTCAGGACAGGGACACCTACGAGCAGTACTTC
-,TRBJ1-6,few,TRBV28,CASTDSTELNSPLHF,TGTGCCAGCACCGATTCGACGGAACTGAATTCACCCCTCCACTTT
TRBD1,TRBJ1-1,few,TRBV12-3/TRBV12-4,CASSPGQGTNTEAFF,TGTGCCAGCAGCCCCGGACAGGGAACGAACACTGAAGCTTTCTTT
-,TRBJ1-5,many,TRBV11-2,CASSPLGSNQPQHF,TGTGCCAGCAGCCCTTTGGGTAGCAATCAGCCCCAGCATTTT
TRBD1,TRBJ1-4,many,TRBV5-1,CASSSTPGQANEKLFF,TGCGCCAGCAGCTCAACTCCGGGACAGGCTAATGAAAAACTGTTTTTT
-,TRBJ1-2,few,TRBV29-1,CSVEEGGEGYTF,TGCAGCGTTGAAGAAGGCGGGGAAGGCTACACCTTC
-,TRBJ1-1,few,TRBV12-3/TRBV12-4,CASTHRRLNTEAFF,TGTGCCAGCACCCACCGGCGGCTGAACACTGAAGCTTTCTTT
TRBD1,TRBJ1-5,few,TRBV24-1,CATSDSGQGEDQPQHF,TGTGCCACCAGTGACTCTGGACAGGGGGAGGATCAGCCCCAGCATTTT
-,TRBJ2-2,few,TRBV29-1,CSVGGGSNTGELFF,TGCAGCGTTGGAGGGGGATCGAACACCGGGGAGCTGTTTTTT
TRBD2,TRBJ2-7,-,TRBV11-3,CASSLGPGREGTYEQYF,TGTGCCAGCAGCTTAGGGCCGGGTCGGGAGGGCACCTACGAGCAGTACTTC
-,TRBJ2-1,few,TRBV12-2,CASRLSGPIYNEQFF,TGTGCAAGTCGCTTATCTGGCCCAATATACAATGAGCAGTTCTTC
-,TRBJ2-5,many,TRBV5-1,CASSFAGEETQYF,TGCGCCAGCAGCTTCGCGGGCGAAGAGACCCAGTACTTC
-,TRBJ2-1,many,TRBV7-2,CASSFLGGAPYNEQFF,TGTGCCAGCAGCTTCCTGGGCGGGGCGCCCTACAATGAGCAGTTCTTC
-,TRBJ2-7,-,TRBV7-2,CASNLSGTGGYEQYF,TGTGCCAGCAACCTCTCCGGGACGGGCGGCTACGAGCAGTACTTC
-,TRBJ1-4,few,TRBV19,CASSISFVHEKLFF,TGTGCCAGTAGCATCAGTTTTGTTCATGAAAAACTGTTTTTT
-,TRBJ2-7,-,TRBV6-2/TRBV6-3,CASSGQGSYEQYF,TGTGCCAGCAGTGGGCAGGGTTCCTACGAGCAGTACTTC
TRBD1,TRBJ2-7,few,TRBV29-1,CSVPGQSEYEQYF,TGCAGCGTACCGGGACAGTCAGAGTACGAGCAGTACTTC
TRBD1,TRBJ1-1,many,TRBV10-3,CATDQGGYTEAFF,TGTGCCACGGACCAGGGGGGGTACACTGAAGCTTTCTTT
-,TRBJ1-2,many,TRBV7-2,CASSSGNYGYTF,TGTGCCAGCAGTTCAGGGAACTATGGCTACACCTTC
-,TRBJ1-6,-,TRBV3-2,CASSRGGDPYNSPLHF,TGTGCCAGCAGCCGGGGGGGGGACCCCTATAATTCACCCCTCCACTTT
-,TRBJ2-6,many,TRBV5-1,CASSLDVSGANVLTF,TGCGCCAGCAGCTTGGATGTCTCTGGGGCCAACGTCCTGACTTTC
-,TRBJ2-2,few,TRBV20-1,CSARLSGGQITGELFF,TGCAGTGCTAGGTTGTCGGGCGGACAGATCACCGGGGAGCTGTTTTTT
-,TRBJ1-5,many,TRBV3-1,CASSIGGINQPQHF,TGTGCCAGCAGCATAGGGGGAATCAATCAGCCCCAGCATTTT
-,TRBJ1-2,many,TRBV5-1,CASRQDSYGYTF,TGCGCCAGCAGACAGGACTCCTATGGCTACACCTTC
-,TRBJ1-3,few,TRBV24-1,CATSQDFSGNTIYF,TGTGCCACCAGCCAGGATTTCTCTGGAAACACCATATATTTT
-,TRBJ2-1,many,TRBV28,CASSLSSAHNEQFF,TGTGCCAGCAGTTTATCGTCGGCCCACAATGAGCAGTTCTTC
-,TRBJ1-1,-,TRBV6-6,CASSFFLGKDTEAFF,TGTGCCAGCAGTTTCTTCTTGGGTAAGGACACTGAAGCTTTCTTT
-,TRBJ2-2,many,TRBV3-1,CASSPRDTNTGELFF,TGTGCCAGCAGCCCAAGGGATACGAACACCGGGGAGCTGTTTTTT
TRBD1,TRBJ2-1,few,TRBV7-2,CASSLGPQGYEQFF,TGTGCCAGCAGCTTAGGGCCACAGGGGTATGAGCAGTTCTTC
-,TRBJ2-5,few,TRBV6-5,CASRREDLWTQYF,TGTGCCAGCAGAAGAGAGGACCTCTGGACCCAGTACTTC
-,TRBJ1-6,many,TRBV27,CASGPGGSPLHF,TGTGCCAGCGGACCTGGGGGTTCACCCCTCCACTTT
-,TRBJ1-2,few,TRBV18,CASSSETPTYGYTF,TGTGCCAGCTCGTCCGAGACACCGACCTATGGCTACACCTTC
-,TRBJ1-1,few,TRBV18,CASSPSGEYTEAFF,TGTGCCAGCTCACCCTCAGGGGAATACACTGAAGCTTTCTTT
-,TRBJ1-3,few,TRBV5-5,CASSFAVDSSGNTIYF,TGTGCCAGCAGCTTTGCAGTGGATAGCTCTGGAAACACCATATATTTT
-,TRBJ2-1,-,TRBV20-1,CSAGTTGTPTNEQFF,TGCAGTGCTGGGACGACCGGGACTCCCACTAATGAGCAGTTCTTC
-,TRBJ2-1,few,TRBV25-1,CASSEYDGWGGNEQFF,TGTGCCAGCAGTGAATATGATGGGTGGGGTGGCAATGAGCAGTTCTTC
-,TRBJ1-5,few,TRBV28,CASRPSNQPQHF,TGTGCCAGCAGGCCAAGCAATCAGCCCCAGCATTTT
-,TRBJ1-5,-,TRBV7-3,CASSLSGALLQAQPQHF,TGTGCCAGCAGCTTATCCGGGGCCCTACTCCAGGCCCAGCCCCAGCATTTT
-,TRBJ1-4,-,TRBV19,CASVKDGNEKLFF,TGTGCCAGTGTGAAGGACGGGAATGAAAAACTGTTTTTT
-,TRBJ2-3,few,TRBV7-7,CASSLAGGATDTQYF,TGTGCCAGCAGCTTAGCGGGAGGAGCCACAGATACGCAGTATTTT
-,TRBJ1-1,many,TRBV6-2/TRBV6-3,CASRVRMNTEAFF,TGTGCCAGCAGAGTCCGGATGAACACTGAAGCTTTCTTT
TRBD1,TRBJ1-6,-,TRBV6-5,CASSYGQGLSYNSPLHF,TGTGCCAGCAGTTACGGACAGGGCCTCTCCTATAATTCACCCCTCCACTTT
TRBD2,TRBJ2-3,few,TRBV24-1,CATSDLGLAGVGDTQYF,TGTGCCACCAGTGATTTGGGACTAGCGGGAGTCGGAGATACGCAGTATTTT
-,TRBJ1-6,many,TRBV7-8,CASSSYQRGSPLHF,TGTGCCAGCAGCTCGTACCAGAGGGGATCACCCCTCCACTTT
TRBD2,TRBJ2-2,-,TRBV3-1,CASSFTSGRDGELFF,TGTGCCAGCAGCTTTACTAGCGGGAGAGACGGGGAGCTGTTTTTT
-,TRBJ2-1,-,TRBV20-1,CSARGWRDYNEQFF,TGCAGTGCCCGAGGTTGGAGGGACTACAATGAGCAGTTCTTC
TRBD2,TRBJ2-3,-,TRBV9,CASSVPLAGGTDTQYF,TGTGCCAGCAGCGTACCACTAGCGGGAGGCACAGATACGCAGTATTTT
-,TRBJ2-5,many,TRBV3-1,CASSPLGAEVETQYF,TGTGCCAGCAGCCCCTTGGGGGCAGAGGTGGAGACCCAGTACTTC
-,TRBJ1-2,-,TRBV19,CASSFLDSTYGYTF,TGTGCCAGTAGTTTCCTGGACAGTACTTATGGCTACACCTTC
TRBD2,TRBJ2-1,few,TRBV20-1,CSARATSGRAGHEQFF,TGCAGTGCTAGAGCGACTAGCGGGAGGGCCGGGCATGAGCAGTTCTTC